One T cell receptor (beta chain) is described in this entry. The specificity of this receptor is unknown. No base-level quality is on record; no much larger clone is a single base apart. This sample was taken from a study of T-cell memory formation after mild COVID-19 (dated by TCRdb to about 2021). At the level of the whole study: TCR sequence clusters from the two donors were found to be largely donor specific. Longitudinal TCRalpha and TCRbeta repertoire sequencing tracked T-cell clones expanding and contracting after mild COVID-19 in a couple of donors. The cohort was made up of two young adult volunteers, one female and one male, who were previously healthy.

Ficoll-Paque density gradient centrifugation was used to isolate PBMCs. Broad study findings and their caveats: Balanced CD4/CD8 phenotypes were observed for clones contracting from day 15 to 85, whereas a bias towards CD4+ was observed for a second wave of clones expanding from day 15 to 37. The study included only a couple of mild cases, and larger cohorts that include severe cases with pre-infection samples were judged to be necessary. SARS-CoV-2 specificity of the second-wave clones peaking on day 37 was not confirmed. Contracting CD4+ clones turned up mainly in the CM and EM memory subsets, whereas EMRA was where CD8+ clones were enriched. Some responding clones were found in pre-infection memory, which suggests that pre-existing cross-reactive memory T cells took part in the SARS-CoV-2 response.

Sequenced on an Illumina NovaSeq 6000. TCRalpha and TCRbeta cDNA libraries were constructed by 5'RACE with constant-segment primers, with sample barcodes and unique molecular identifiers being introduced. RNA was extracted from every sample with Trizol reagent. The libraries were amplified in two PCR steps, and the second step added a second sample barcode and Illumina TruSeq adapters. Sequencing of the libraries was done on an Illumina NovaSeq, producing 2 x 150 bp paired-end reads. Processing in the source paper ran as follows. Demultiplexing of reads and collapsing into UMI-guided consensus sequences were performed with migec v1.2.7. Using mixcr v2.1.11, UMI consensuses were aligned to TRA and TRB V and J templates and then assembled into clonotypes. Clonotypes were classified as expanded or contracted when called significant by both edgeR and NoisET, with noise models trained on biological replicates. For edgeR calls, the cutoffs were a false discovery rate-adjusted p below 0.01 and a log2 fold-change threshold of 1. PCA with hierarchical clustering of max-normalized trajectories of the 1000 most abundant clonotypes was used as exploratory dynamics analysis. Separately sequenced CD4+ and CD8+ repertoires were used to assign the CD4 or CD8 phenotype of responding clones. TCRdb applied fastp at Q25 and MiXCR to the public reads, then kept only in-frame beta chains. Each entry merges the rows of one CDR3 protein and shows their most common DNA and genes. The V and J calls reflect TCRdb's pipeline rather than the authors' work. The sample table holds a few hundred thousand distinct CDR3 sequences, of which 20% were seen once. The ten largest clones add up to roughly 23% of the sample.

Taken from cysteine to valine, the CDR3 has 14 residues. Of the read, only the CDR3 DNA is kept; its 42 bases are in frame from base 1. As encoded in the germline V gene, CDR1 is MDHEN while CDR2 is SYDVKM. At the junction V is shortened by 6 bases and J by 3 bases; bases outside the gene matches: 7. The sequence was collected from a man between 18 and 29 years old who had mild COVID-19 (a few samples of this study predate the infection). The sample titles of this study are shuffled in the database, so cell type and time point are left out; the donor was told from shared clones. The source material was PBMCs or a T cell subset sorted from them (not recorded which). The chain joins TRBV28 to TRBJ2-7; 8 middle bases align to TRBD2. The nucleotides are TGTGCCAGCAGGGACGAGCGGGGGTTCTACGAGCAGTACGTC. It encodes CASRDERGFYEQYV.